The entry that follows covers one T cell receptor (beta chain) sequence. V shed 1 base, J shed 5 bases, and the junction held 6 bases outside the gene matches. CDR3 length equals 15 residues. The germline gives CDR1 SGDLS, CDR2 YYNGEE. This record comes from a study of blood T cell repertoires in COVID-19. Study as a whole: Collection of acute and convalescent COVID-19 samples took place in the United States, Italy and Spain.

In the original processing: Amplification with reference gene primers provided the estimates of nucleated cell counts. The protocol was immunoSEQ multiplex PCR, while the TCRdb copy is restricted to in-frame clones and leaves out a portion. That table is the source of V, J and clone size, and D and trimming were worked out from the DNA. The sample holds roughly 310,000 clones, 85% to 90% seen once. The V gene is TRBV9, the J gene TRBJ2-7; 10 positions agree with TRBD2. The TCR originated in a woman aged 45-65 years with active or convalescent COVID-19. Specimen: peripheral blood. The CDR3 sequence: CASSVIPLAGDEQYF. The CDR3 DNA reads TGTGCCAGCAGCGTAATTCCGCTAGCGGGAGACGAGCAGTACTTC.